The rows below give T cell receptor beta chains drawn from one sample of a study of T cell responses to AZD1222 COVID-19 vaccine. Some clones are missing from TCRdb's copy, which holds only in-frame ones; the method was immunoSEQ multiplex PCR. Of 140,000 or so clones listed, 80% to 90% are singletons. This sample comprised peripheral blood, obtained on day 0 of AZD1222 vaccination. All receptors derive from an adult in good health. Both conserved end residues are part of each CDR3. The D gene is left open where the match is weak. The size field is filled for only some rows; it gives once, few, many or a size class.

CDR3 length	J gene	V gene	clone size	D gene	CDR3 DNA	CDR3 protein
13	TRBJ1-6	TRBV27	-	TRBD1	TGTGCCAGCACTGGTCAGGGGGCTTCACCCCTCCACTTT	CASTGQGASPLHF
13	TRBJ2-1	TRBV3-1/TRBV3-2	once	-	TGTGCCAGCAGCCAAGCTCAGAGCTATGAGCAGTTCTTC	CASSQAQSYEQFF
16	TRBJ2-1	TRBV6-2/TRBV6-3	-	TRBD2	TGTGCCAGCAGTGCCATGACTAGCGGACTATACAATGAGCAGTTCTTC	CASSAMTSGLYNEQFF
12	TRBJ1-2	TRBV4-3	-	-	TGCGCCAGCAGCCAAGATCGGTCTGGCTACACCTTC	CASSQDRSGYTF
14	TRBJ2-2	TRBV28	-	-	TGTGCCAGCAGTTCCGGGGCCTTCACCGGGGAGCTGTTTTTT	CASSSGAFTGELFF
15	TRBJ1-2	TRBV5-1	-	TRBD1	TGCGCCAGCAGCTTGGCCTGGGACAGCAACTATGGCTACACCTTC	CASSLAWDSNYGYTF
16	TRBJ2-2	TRBV5-1	once	TRBD2	TGCGCCAGCAGCTTAAGCGGGACCGAGAACACCGGGGAGCTGTTTTTT	CASSLSGTENTGELFF
13	TRBJ2-1	TRBV28	-	-	TGTGCCAGCACAATTTCCCCCCGGAATGAGCAGTTCTTC	CASTISPRNEQFF
15	TRBJ1-2	TRBV19	-	-	TGTGCCACCACCCCCGGACAGACCCAGGGGTATGGCTACACCTTC	CATTPGQTQGYGYTF
17	TRBJ2-2	TRBV3-1/TRBV3-2	-	-	TGTGCCAGCAGCCAAGATTGGGGGGCGGGCAACACCGGGGAGCTGTTTTTT	CASSQDWGAGNTGELFF
13	TRBJ1-1	TRBV12-5	-	-	TGTGCTAGTGGTTTACTGGACAGCACTGAAGCTTTCTTT	CASGLLDSTEAFF
17	TRBJ2-3	TRBV5-6	few	TRBD2	TGTGCCAGCAGCTTGACTGGGGGACTAGCACTCACAGATACGCAGTATTTT	CASSLTGGLALTDTQYF
16	TRBJ1-6	TRBV6-2/TRBV6-3	-	-	TGTGCCAGCAGTTACCCATCGGTTCAGGCGAAATCACCCCTCCACTTT	CASSYPSVQAKSPLHF
16	TRBJ1-3	TRBV25-1	-	-	TGTGCCAGCAGTGAACACGGGTTTAGCTCTGGAAACACCATATATTTT	CASSEHGFSSGNTIYF
13	TRBJ2-3	TRBV7-2	-	-	TGTGCCAGCAGCCCCCAGCTTGAAGATACGCAGTATTTT	CASSPQLEDTQYF
15	TRBJ1-4	TRBV9	-	TRBD1	TGTGCCAGCAGCGAGACAGGGGAGGCTTGGGAAAAACTGTTTTTT	CASSETGEAWEKLFF
14	TRBJ2-1	TRBV14	-	-	TGTGCCAGCAGCCAAGATGGGAGGGGGGATGAGCAGTTCTTC	CASSQDGRGDEQFF
12	TRBJ1-6	TRBV15	-	-	TGTGCCACCAGCAGCCTTACTTCACCCCTCCACTTT	CATSSLTSPLHF
14	TRBJ2-7	TRBV6-5	-	-	TGTGCCAGCACCCCGGGTTACTTCTCCTACGAGCAGTACTTC	CASTPGYFSYEQYF
13	TRBJ2-5	TRBV7-2	-	-	TGTGCCAGCAGCCGGGGGTCAGAAGAGACCCAGTACTTC	CASSRGSEETQYF
15	TRBJ2-6	TRBV15	few	-	TGTGCCACCAGCCAACCGGATTCTGGGGCCAACGTCCTGACTTTC	CATSQPDSGANVLTF
12	TRBJ1-1	TRBV30	once	-	TGTGCCTGGAGTTTTCCGAACACTGAAGCTTTCTTT	CAWSFPNTEAFF
14	TRBJ1-1	TRBV5-1	-	-	TGCGCCAGCAGCACCGGGACACCCAACACTGAAGCTTTCTTT	CASSTGTPNTEAFF
16	TRBJ1-2	TRBV5-1	-	TRBD1	TGCGCCAGCAGCGAAAGCACCGGGACAGGGATCTATGGCTACACCTTC	CASSESTGTGIYGYTF
15	TRBJ1-2	TRBV27	-	-	TGTGCCCGCCTCCTCACAAATAAGGGCAACTATGGCTACACCTTC	CARLLTNKGNYGYTF
16	TRBJ1-1	TRBV6-2/TRBV6-3	-	-	TGTGCCAGCAGTTACTCGACCCAGGTGGGTTGGGCTGAAGCTTTCTTT	CASSYSTQVGWAEAFF
15	TRBJ2-1	TRBV27	-	TRBD2	TGTGCCAGCAATCTAGCGGGAGTCTCCTACAATGAGCAGTTCTTC	CASNLAGVSYNEQFF
15	TRBJ2-1	TRBV11-2	-	TRBD2	TGTGCCAGCAGCTTGGGGGCGGGAGGGAACAATGAGCAGTTCTTC	CASSLGAGGNNEQFF
15	TRBJ1-2	TRBV18	-	TRBD1	TGTGCCAGCTCACCTAAGACAGGGGTCTTCTATGGCTACACCTTC	CASSPKTGVFYGYTF
16	TRBJ2-1	TRBV28	-	TRBD1	TGTGCCAGCAGTCGACTCGGGACAGGGCTCTACAATGAGCAGTTCTTC	CASSRLGTGLYNEQFF
13	TRBJ1-6	TRBV30	few	-	TGTGCCTGGAGCCCTCCGGGCGTTTCACCCCTCCACTTT	CAWSPPGVSPLHF
18	TRBJ2-5	TRBV27	-	TRBD2	TGTGCCAGCAGTTCCGGGACTAGCGGGAGGGAGCAAAGAGGGACCCAGTACTTC	CASSSGTSGREQRGTQYF
14	TRBJ2-2	TRBV6-5	-	-	TGTGCCAGCGGCTATGGTGGGGCAACCGGGGAGCTGTTTTTT	CASGYGGATGELFF
14	TRBJ2-7	TRBV7-8	once	-	TGTGCCAGCAGCTCGTGGGACACTAGCTACGAGCAGTACTTC	CASSSWDTSYEQYF
12	TRBJ1-1	TRBV12-3/TRBV12-4	-	-	TGTGCCAGCAGCGCGGCCCTAAATGGAGCTTTCTTT	CASSAALNGAFF